Presented here are 9 T cell receptor beta chains from one specimen sequenced in a study of shared clonotypes between healthy human individuals. Naive CD8 cells lacked CD45RO and underwent positive selection for CCR7, leaving out terminally differentiated effector memory CD45RA+ cells. Only in-frame clones appear in the TCRdb table, and some are missing; sequencing was by immunoSEQ multiplex PCR. This sample has about 2,200,000 clones, with about 93% found just once. Sequencing was done on a sample of naive CD8+ T cells from PBMCs. The receptors were sampled from a man aged 18 to 30 in good health. Some clones in this sample may be carry-over from other donors' samples.

The chain is built from TRBV9 and TRBJ2-7; the D is unclear. The germline V and J ends were trimmed by 3 bases and 4 bases, with 14 bases remaining between them. Germline CDR1 is SGDLS and CDR2 is YYNGEE. The CDR3 has 14 residues. The CDR3 bases are TGTGCCAGCAGCGCTCACGACGACCCATACGAGCAGTACTTC. This encodes CASSAHDDPYEQYF.

Concerning this clone itself: The identical CDR3 is also encoded by other nucleotide sequences in the sample. The chain recombines TRBV15 with TRBJ2-6; D is perhaps TRBD1 or TRBD2 (5 bases each). The CDR3 has 15 amino acids. Germline V lookup: CDR1 LNHNV, CDR2 YYDKDF (reference sequence). Trimming stripped 0 bases from V and 2 bases from J, with 5 bases between. CDR3 DNA: TGTGCCACCAGCAGAGAGGGGGCTGGGGCCAACGTCCTGACTTTC. Translating gives CATSREGAGANVLTF. The complete variable domain, with remaining parts taken from reference TRBV15 and TRBJ2-6, reads DAMVIQNPRYQVTQFGKPVTLSCSQTLNHNVMYWYQQKSSQAPKLLFHYYDKDFNNEADTPDNFQSRRPNTSFCFLDIRSPGLGDTAMYLCATSREGAGANVLTFGAGSRLTVL.

The V call is TRBV6-5, the J call TRBJ2-5, with TRBD1 matching 9 bases. Looked up from germline, CDR1 is MNHEY and CDR2 is SVGAGI. The CDR3 runs 16 residues. With V trimmed by 2 bases and J by 4 bases, 8 bases remained unmatched. The CDR3: CASSYTTLDRGETQYF. Written as DNA, the CDR3 is TGTGCCAGCAGTTACACAACGTTGGACAGGGGAGAGACCCAGTACTTC.

With respect to this clone: Additional DNA sequences in this sample encode the identical CDR3. The chain employs TRBV6-1 and TRBJ2-7; D remains ambiguous. CDR1 MNHNS and CDR2 SASEGT come from the germline V gene. V lost 2 bases and J 1 base, leaving 0 bases between the germline ends. The length of the CDR3 is 11 residues. The CDR3, as DNA: TGTGCCAGCAGTGAATCCTACGAGCAGTACTTC. It specifies CASSESYEQYF.

The chain employs TRBV28 and TRBJ2-7; 15 positions match TRBD2. The CDR3 loop spans 16 amino acids. The V gene's germline CDR1 is MDHEN and CDR2 SYDVKM. Trimming took 6 bases from V and 0 from J; bases not matched to a gene: 3. The CDR3 sequence: CASRGTSGRYSYEQYF. As DNA, the CDR3 is TGTGCCAGCAGGGGGACTAGCGGGAGGTACTCCTACGAGCAGTACTTC.

The CDR3 nucleotides are TGTGCCAGCAGAGGGCTGGAGGGTTGGGATACGCAGTATTTT. This codes for CASRGLEGWDTQYF. The V call is TRBV4-2, the J call TRBJ2-3; D is possibly TRBD2 (6 bases). Germline V gene data show CDR1 as LGHNA and CDR2 as YNFKEQ. The V end was cut by 6 bases, the J end by 6 bases, with 16 bases between. The CDR3 spans 14 residues.

The J gene is TRBJ2-3, the V gene TRBV2, with D maybe TRBD1 (5 bases). This CDR3 contains 14 residues. The germline gives CDR1 SNHLY, CDR2 FYNNEI. The V end was cut by 6 bases, the J end by 6 bases, with 16 bases between. The CDR3 DNA reads TGTGCCAGCAGGGATATGGGGCGCGACGATACGCAGTATTTT. This sequence encodes CASRDMGRDDTQYF.

J is TRBJ2-7 and V is TRBV2, with 9 positions matching TRBD1. J lost 2 bases, V lost 6 bases, and 8 bases had no gene match. The CDR3 consists of 15 residues. CDR1 is SNHLY and CDR2 is FYNNEI in the germline V gene. This CDR3 reads CASRYRQGGPYEQYF. In DNA, the CDR3 is TGTGCCAGCAGATATAGACAGGGGGGTCCCTACGAGCAGTACTTC.

The V gene is TRBV28, the J gene TRBJ2-1, with 7 nucleotides matching TRBD2. The V gene's germline CDR1 is MDHEN and CDR2 SYDVKM. With V trimmed by 5 bases and J by 2 bases, 12 bases remained unmatched. The CDR3 is 17 residues long. The CDR3 DNA follows: TGTGCCAGCAGTGAGCACAAACCTAGCGGCCCCTACAATGAGCAGTTCTTC. This encodes CASSEHKPSGPYNEQFF.